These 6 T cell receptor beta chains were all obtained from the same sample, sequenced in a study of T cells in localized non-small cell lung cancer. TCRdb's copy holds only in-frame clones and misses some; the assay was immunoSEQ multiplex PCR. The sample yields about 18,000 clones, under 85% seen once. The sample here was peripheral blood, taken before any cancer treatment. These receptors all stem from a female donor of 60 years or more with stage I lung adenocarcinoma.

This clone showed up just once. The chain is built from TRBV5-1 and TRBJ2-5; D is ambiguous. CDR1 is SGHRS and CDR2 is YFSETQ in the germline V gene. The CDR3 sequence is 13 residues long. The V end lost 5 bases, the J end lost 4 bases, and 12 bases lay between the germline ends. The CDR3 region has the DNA TGCGCCAGCAGTATGGGATGGGGAGAGACCCAGTACTTC. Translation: CASSMGWGETQYF. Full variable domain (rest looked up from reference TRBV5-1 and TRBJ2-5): KAGVTQTPRYLIKTRGQQVTLSCSPISGHRSVSWYQQTPGQGLQFLFEYFSETQRNKGNFPGRFSGRQFSNSRSEMNVSTLELGDSALYLCASSMGWGETQYFGPGTRLLVL.

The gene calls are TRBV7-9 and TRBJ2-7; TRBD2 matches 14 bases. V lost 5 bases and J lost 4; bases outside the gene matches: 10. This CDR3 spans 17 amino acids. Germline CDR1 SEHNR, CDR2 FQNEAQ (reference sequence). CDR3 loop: CASSPRRTSGGLYEQYF. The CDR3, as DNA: TGTGCCAGCAGCCCCAGGAGGACTAGCGGGGGGTTATACGAGCAGTACTTC.

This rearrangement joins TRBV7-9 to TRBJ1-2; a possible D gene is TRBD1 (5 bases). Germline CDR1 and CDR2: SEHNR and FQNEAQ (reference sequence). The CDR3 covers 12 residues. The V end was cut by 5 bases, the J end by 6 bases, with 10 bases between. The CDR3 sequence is CASSAQDNGYTF. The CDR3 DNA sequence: TGTGCCAGCAGCGCACAGGACAATGGCTACACCTTC.

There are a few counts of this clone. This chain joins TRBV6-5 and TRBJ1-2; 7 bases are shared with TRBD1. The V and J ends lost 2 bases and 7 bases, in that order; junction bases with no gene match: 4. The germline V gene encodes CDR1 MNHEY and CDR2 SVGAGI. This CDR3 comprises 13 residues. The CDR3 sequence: CASSYRGRIGYTF. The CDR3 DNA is TGTGCCAGCAGTTACAGGGGGCGAATTGGCTACACCTTC.

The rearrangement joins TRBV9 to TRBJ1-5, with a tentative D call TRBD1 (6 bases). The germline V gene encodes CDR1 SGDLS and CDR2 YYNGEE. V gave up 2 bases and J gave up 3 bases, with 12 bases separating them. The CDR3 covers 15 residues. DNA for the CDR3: TGTGCCAGCAGCGTGGGTGGACAGCTCAATCAGCCCCAGCATTTT. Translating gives CASSVGGQLNQPQHF.

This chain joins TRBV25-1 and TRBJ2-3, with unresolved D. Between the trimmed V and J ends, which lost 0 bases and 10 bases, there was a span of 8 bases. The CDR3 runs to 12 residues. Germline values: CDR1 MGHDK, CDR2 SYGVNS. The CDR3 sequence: CASSEYSPPQYF. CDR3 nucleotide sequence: TGTGCCAGCAGTGAATATAGCCCTCCGCAGTATTTT.